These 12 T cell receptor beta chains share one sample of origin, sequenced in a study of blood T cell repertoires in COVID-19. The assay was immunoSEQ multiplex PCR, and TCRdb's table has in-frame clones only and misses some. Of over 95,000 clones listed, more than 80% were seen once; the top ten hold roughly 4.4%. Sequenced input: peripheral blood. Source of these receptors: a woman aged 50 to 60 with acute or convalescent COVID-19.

CDR3 sequence: CASSARTGGTEAFF. CDR3 DNA sequence: TGTGCCAGCAGTGCTCGGACAGGGGGCACTGAAGCTTTCTTT. This chain uses TRBV5-5 with TRBJ1-1; 10 bases are a match to TRBD1. J lost 4 bases, V lost 5 bases, and 5 bases had no gene match. CDR3 length: 14 amino acids. Germline CDR1 is SGHKS and CDR2 is YYEKEE (reference sequence). Full variable domain (missing parts from reference TRBV5-5 and TRBJ1-1): DAGVTQSPTHLIKTRGQQVTLRCSPISGHKSVSWYQQVLGQGPQFIFQYYEKEERGRGNFPDRFSARQFPNYSSELNVNALLLGDSALYLCASSARTGGTEAFFGQGTRLTVV.

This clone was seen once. CDR3 residues: CASSLAEFSGNTIYF. For the CDR3, the DNA is TGTGCCAGCAGCTTAGCCGAGTTCTCTGGAAACACCATATATTTT. The chain employs TRBV7-8 and TRBJ1-3, with D unresolved. The CDR3 is 15 amino acids. Per the germline V gene, CDR1 is SGHVS and CDR2 is FQNEAQ. V lost 0 bases and J lost 0, with 6 bases in between.

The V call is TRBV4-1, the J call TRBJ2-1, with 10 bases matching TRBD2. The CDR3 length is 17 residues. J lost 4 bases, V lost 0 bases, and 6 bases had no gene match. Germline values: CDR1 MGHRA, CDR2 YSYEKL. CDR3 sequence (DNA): TGCGCCAGCAGCCAAGATGCTACTAGCGGGATATACAATGAGCAGTTCTTC. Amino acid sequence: CASSQDATSGIYNEQFF.

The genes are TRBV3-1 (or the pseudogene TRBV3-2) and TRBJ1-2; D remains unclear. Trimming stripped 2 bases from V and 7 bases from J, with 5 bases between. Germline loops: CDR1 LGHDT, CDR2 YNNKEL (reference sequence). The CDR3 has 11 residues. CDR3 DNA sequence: TGTGCCAGCAGCCAACCGGGTGGCTACACCTTC. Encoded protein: CASSQPGGYTF.

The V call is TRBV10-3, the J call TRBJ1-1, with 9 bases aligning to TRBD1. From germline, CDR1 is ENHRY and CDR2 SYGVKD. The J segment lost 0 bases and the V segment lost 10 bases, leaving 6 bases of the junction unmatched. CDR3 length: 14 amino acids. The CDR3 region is CASEQGALNTEAFF. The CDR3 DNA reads TGTGCCAGTGAACAGGGGGCTCTGAACACTGAAGCTTTCTTT.

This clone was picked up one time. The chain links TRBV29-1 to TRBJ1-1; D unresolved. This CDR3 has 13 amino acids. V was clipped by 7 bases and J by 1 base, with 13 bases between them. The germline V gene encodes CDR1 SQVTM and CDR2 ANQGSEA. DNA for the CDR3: TGCAGCGGACGGAGAGCCTCGAACACTGAAGCTTTCTTT. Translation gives CSGRRASNTEAFF.

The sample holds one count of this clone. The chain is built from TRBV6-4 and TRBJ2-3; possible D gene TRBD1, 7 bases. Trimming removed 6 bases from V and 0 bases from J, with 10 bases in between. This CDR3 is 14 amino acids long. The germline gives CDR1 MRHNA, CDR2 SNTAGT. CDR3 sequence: CASRRDRSTDTQYF. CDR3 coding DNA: TGTGCCAGCAGGCGGGACAGAAGCACAGATACGCAGTATTTT.

CDR3 sequence (DNA): TGTGCCAGTAGTATTCAGGGTAACAAGAACACTGAAGCTTTCTTT. Protein product: CASSIQGNKNTEAFF. The V and J genes are TRBV19 and TRBJ1-1, with a weak D call TRBD1 (5 bases). The CDR3 covers 15 residues. The V gene lost 3 bases and the J gene lost 1 base, with 12 bases spanning the gap. CDR1 is LNHDA and CDR2 is SQIVND in the germline V gene (reference sequence).

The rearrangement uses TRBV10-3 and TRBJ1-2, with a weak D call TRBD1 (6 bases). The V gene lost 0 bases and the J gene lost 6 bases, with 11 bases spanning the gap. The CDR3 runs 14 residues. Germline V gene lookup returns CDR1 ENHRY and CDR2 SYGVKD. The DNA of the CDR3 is TGTGCCATCAGTGAGTCGTCAGGGGAAGATGGCTACACCTTC. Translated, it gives CAISESSGEDGYTF.

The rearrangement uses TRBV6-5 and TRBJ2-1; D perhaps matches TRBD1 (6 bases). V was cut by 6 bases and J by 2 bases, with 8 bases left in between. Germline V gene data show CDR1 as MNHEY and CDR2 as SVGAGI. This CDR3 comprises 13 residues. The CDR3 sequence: CASRGGTYNEQFF. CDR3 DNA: TGTGCCAGCAGAGGGGGAACCTACAATGAGCAGTTCTTC.

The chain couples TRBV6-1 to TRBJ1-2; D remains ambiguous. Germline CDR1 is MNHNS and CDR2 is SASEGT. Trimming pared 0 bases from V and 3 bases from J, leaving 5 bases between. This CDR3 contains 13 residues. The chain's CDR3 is CASSEAEDYGYTF. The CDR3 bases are TGTGCCAGCAGTGAAGCGGAGGACTATGGCTACACCTTC.

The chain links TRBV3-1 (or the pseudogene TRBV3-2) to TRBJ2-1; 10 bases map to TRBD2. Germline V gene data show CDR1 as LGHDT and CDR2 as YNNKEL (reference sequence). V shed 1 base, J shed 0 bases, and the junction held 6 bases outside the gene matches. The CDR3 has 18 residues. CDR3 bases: TGTGCCAGCAGCCAAGTCGGTAGCGGGAGGACCTCCTACAATGAGCAGTTCTTC. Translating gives CASSQVGSGRTSYNEQFF.